The clone carrying this T cell receptor (beta chain) was observed a few times. The record originates from a study of CD8+ T cells in alopecia areata. The treatment denotes: oral pan-JAK inhibitor, 5-10 mg twice daily. Germline CDR1 reads SGHVS; CDR2 reads FQNEAQ. CDR3 length: 13 amino acids. Trimming at V came to 8 bases and at J to 5 bases, leaving 6 bases not matched to a gene. Extracted RNA was reverse transcribed into cDNA, the sequencing template. Using immunoSEQ multiplex PCR, the repertoire was profiled, and TCRdb retains in-frame clones only, with some absent. The table lists about 180,000 clones, 58% of them singletons, with more than 15% in the top ten.

The input for sequencing was CD4+ T cells sorted from blood, taken at approximately week 61, from a patient treated with tofacitinib. This chain joins TRBV7-8 and TRBJ2-5; 9 bases are shared with TRBD2. The receptor's source is a human donor with alopecia areata. CDR3 nucleotides: TGTGCCAGCGGCCTGGCGGGGGGGGAGACCCAGTACTTC. Encoded protein: CASGLAGGETQYF.